Listed below are T cell receptor beta chains from one sample, sequenced in a study of Ad26.COV2.S vaccination and SARS-CoV-2 variants. Method: immunoSEQ multiplex PCR; TCRdb's copy keeps in-frame clones and lacks some. The sample carries around 450,000 clones, roughly 89% recorded once. The material was peripheral blood, obtained in a trial of Ad26.COV2.S vaccine versus placebo. Every receptor here comes from a person between 18 and 65 years old who received the Ad26.COV2.S COVID-19 vaccine or a placebo. CDR3s include the opening cysteine and the closing phenylalanine or tryptophan. D genes are given only for firm matches. The listing skips clone size in some rows; elsewhere it reads once, few, many or a size class.

.	TRBV12-5	TRBJ1-5	.	CASGSEKKGRPQHF	TGTGCTAGTGGTTCTGAAAAGAAAGGACGGCCCCAGCATTTT
TRBD2	TRBV5-4	TRBJ2-1	few	CASAKSVGTNNEQFF	TGTGCCAGCGCAAAATCAGTAGGGACTAACAATGAGCAGTTCTTC
.	TRBV30	TRBJ1-2	.	CAWNQGYGYTF	TGTGCCTGGAACCAGGGCTATGGCTACACCTTC
.	TRBV5-1	TRBJ2-5	.	CASSLDPIPPETQYF	TGCGCCAGCAGCTTGGATCCGATCCCTCCGGAGACCCAGTACTTC
.	TRBV4-1	TRBJ2-1	.	CASSQDTPGPRGSYNEQFF	TGCGCCAGCAGCCAAGATACCCCGGGACCCAGAGGGTCCTACAATGAGCAGTTCTTC
TRBD1	TRBV6-2/TRBV6-3	TRBJ1-5	.	CASSSTGGYDQPQHF	TGTGCCAGCAGCTCGACAGGGGGGTACGATCAGCCCCAGCATTTT
.	TRBV3-1/TRBV3-2	TRBJ2-5	.	CASSSRQGGWETQYF	TGTGCCAGCAGCTCACGACAGGGAGGTTGGGAGACCCAGTACTTC
.	TRBV2	TRBJ1-5	.	CASTLRWQGSRPQHF	TGTGCCAGCACCCTCAGGTGGCAGGGTTCGCGGCCCCAGCATTTT
.	TRBV4-3	TRBJ2-1	.	CASSQPGTDNEQFF	TGCGCCAGCAGCCAACCCGGGACGGACAATGAGCAGTTCTTC
TRBD1	TRBV29-1	TRBJ1-1	.	CSVVIWTGGGKAFF	TGCAGCGTTGTCATCTGGACAGGGGGTGGTAAAGCTTTCTTT
.	TRBV6-2/TRBV6-3	TRBJ2-2	once	CASSWDIRNTGELFF	TGTGCCAGCAGTTGGGACATACGAAACACCGGGGAGCTGTTTTTT
.	TRBV2	TRBJ1-5	few	CASSQSAQAQHF	TGTGCCAGTAGCCAGTCGGCCCAGGCCCAGCATTTT
TRBD2	TRBV7-2	TRBJ2-1	.	CASSPRTSWYYNEQFF	TGTGCCAGCAGCCCCAGGACTAGCTGGTACTACAATGAGCAGTTCTTC
.	TRBV2	TRBJ1-2	few	CASSQEAGAGYGYTF	TGTGCCAGCAGCCAAGAAGCGGGGGCTGGCTATGGCTACACCTTC
TRBD1	TRBV29-1	TRBJ1-1	.	CSGATGGYTEAFF	TGCAGCGGGGCGACAGGGGGGTACACTGAAGCTTTCTTT
TRBD2	TRBV9	TRBJ2-1	.	CASSVAYSGGDNEQFF	TGTGCCAGCAGCGTAGCTTATAGCGGGGGGGACAATGAGCAGTTCTTC
.	TRBV18	TRBJ1-2	.	CASSPVLPGFVDEEDGYTF	TGTGCCAGCTCACCAGTGCTTCCAGGTTTTGTGGATGAAGAGGATGGCTACACCTTC
TRBD1	TRBV19	TRBJ1-2	.	CASSRGTGGYYGYTF	TGTGCCAGTAGTAGGGGGACAGGGGGCTACTATGGCTACACCTTC
.	TRBV7-3	TRBJ2-3	.	CASSQGDTQYF	TGTGCCAGCAGCCAGGGAGATACGCAGTATTTT
TRBD1	TRBV7-2	TRBJ2-7	.	CASSLVQGAYEQYF	TGTGCCAGCAGCTTAGTACAGGGGGCCTACGAGCAGTACTTC
.	TRBV9	TRBJ1-1	.	CASSANPYMNTEAFF	TGTGCCAGCAGCGCAAATCCCTATATGAACACTGAAGCTTTCTTT
.	TRBV5-1	TRBJ1-2	once	CASSLAGGDYGYTF	TGCGCCAGCAGCTTGGCCGGCGGGGACTATGGCTACACCTTC